This TCR beta chain was obtained from a study of control samples from healthy donors and cancer patients. The CDR3 runs 17 residues. Germline V gives CDR1 MGHRA, CDR2 YSYEKL. The trim removed 0 bases at V and 3 bases at J, leaving 7 bases unmatched. Using immunoSEQ multiplex PCR, the repertoire was profiled, and TCRdb retains in-frame clones only, with some absent. The data hold about 160,000 clones, with 80% to 95% observed a single time. The chain employs TRBV4-1 and TRBJ2-3, with 9 bases matching TRBD2. The receptor comes from a man aged 18 to 29 in good health. Specimen: blood. CDR3 protein: CASSQERAGGRTDTQYF. For the CDR3, the DNA is TGCGCCAGCAGCCAAGAACGGGCGGGAGGGAGGACAGATACGCAGTATTTT.